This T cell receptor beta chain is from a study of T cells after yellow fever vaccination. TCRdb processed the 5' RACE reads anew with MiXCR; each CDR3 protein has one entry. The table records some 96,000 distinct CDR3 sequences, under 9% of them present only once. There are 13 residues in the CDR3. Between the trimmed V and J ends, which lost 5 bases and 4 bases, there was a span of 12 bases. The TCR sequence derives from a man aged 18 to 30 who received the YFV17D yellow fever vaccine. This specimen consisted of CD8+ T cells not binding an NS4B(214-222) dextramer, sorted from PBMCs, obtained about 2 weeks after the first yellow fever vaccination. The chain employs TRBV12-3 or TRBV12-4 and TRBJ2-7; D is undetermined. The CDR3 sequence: CASSPLSGYEQYF. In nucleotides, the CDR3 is TGTGCCAGCAGTCCGTTGTCTGGGTACGAGCAGTACTTC.